The clone carrying this T cell receptor (beta chain) was observed a few times. Germline CDR1 reads SGHRS; CDR2 reads YFSETQ. There are 14 residues in the CDR3. V lost 1 base and J 10 bases, leaving 14 bases between the germline ends. This sample is drawn from a study of cytomegalovirus exposure and HLA in healthy donors. The primer mix had 60 Vbeta and 13 Jbeta primers. Method: immunoSEQ multiplex PCR; TCRdb's copy keeps in-frame clones and lacks some. The sample lists 150,000 or so clones, about 68% occurring once. The clonotype originates from a man younger than 40 in good health and CMV-seronegative. The sample consisted of PBMCs. The rearrangement links TRBV5-1 to TRBJ1-4; no firm D call. The CDR3 nucleotides are TGCGCCAGCAGCTTGTTTGGTGGCTGTGTAAAACTGTTTTTT. Its translation is CASSLFGGCVKLFF.